This T cell receptor beta chain was retrieved from a study of CD8+ T cells in alopecia areata. About the research overall: Each of the treated patients was given oral tofacitinib, 5 to 10 mg twice daily, for moderate-to-severe alopecia areata. The tofacitinib course ran for 6 to 18 months and was followed by 6 months off drug.

The table lists this clone with a few counts. Trimming removed 10 bases from V and 1 base from J; junction bases left unmatched: 3. The CDR3 has 12 amino acids. The germline V gene encodes CDR1 MNHNY and CDR2 SVGAGI (reference sequence). It was cDNA, reverse transcribed from extracted RNA, that served as the sequencing template. Only in-frame clones appear in the TCRdb table, and some are missing; sequencing was by immunoSEQ multiplex PCR. The data contain hundreds of thousands of clones, around 67% of them singletons. This chain links TRBV6-6 with TRBJ2-7; TRBD2 agrees at 8 bases. The source material was CD4+ T cells sorted from blood, sampled at week 0. This sequence originates from a human donor with alopecia areata. The CDR3, as DNA: TGTGCCACCTCGGGAGGGTCCTACGAGCAGTACTTC. Protein sequence: CATSGGSYEQYF.